This is a list of T cell receptor beta chains from one sample in a study of cytomegalovirus exposure and HLA in healthy donors. Only in-frame clones appear in the TCRdb table, and some are missing; sequencing was by immunoSEQ multiplex PCR. The sample shows approximately 130,000 clones, about 86% of them seen only once. Source material: PBMCs. The receptors come from a woman in her thirties or forties in good health and CMV-seronegative. Both conserved end residues are part of each CDR3. The order of the fields is clone size, D gene, J gene, V gene, CDR3 DNA, CDR3 protein. A D gene is named only where the DNA matches it firmly. Size tells how often a clone was seen (once, few, many) or the class of an expanded clone, and some rows leave it out.

>-|-|TRBJ1-2|TRBV2
TGTGCCAGCAGTGATGGCAGCAGGGGCTATGGCTACACCTTC
CASSDGSRGYGYTF
>-|TRBD2|TRBJ2-7|TRBV9
TGTGCCAGCAGCGTAGGGGGCCTAGCGGGCTACGAGCAGTACTTC
CASSVGGLAGYEQYF
>-|-|TRBJ1-5|TRBV15
TGTGCCACCAGCAGGTACAGGGACGGCAATCAGCCCCAGCATTTT
CATSRYRDGNQPQHF
>-|TRBD1|TRBJ2-1|TRBV13
TGTGCCAGCTCTCCGGGACAGAGCTCCTACAATGAGCAGTTCTTC
CASSPGQSSYNEQFF
>-|-|TRBJ1-1|TRBV27
TGTGCCAGCAGTTCCTACCCCGAGGTCCTCCTAAGGGGCACTGAAGCTTTCTTT
CASSSYPEVLLRGTEAFF
>-|-|TRBJ1-2|TRBV30
TGTGCCTGGAGTCGGAGTTTCGGCTACACCTTC
CAWSRSFGYTF
>-|TRBD2|TRBJ2-7|TRBV5-4
TGTGCCAGCAGCTTGGCCGTGGTAGCGGGGACTTCGGGGGAGCAGTACTTC
CASSLAVVAGTSGEQYF
>-|TRBD2|TRBJ2-3|TRBV27
TGTGCCAGCAGTTTTATAGCGGGAGATAGGGATACGCAGTATTTT
CASSFIAGDRDTQYF
>-|TRBD1|TRBJ2-7|TRBV4-1
TGCGCCAGCAGCCATCCAGACAGGGTATACGAGCAGTACTTC
CASSHPDRVYEQYF
>-|-|TRBJ2-1|TRBV5-4
TGTGCCAGCAGCTTGACGGGGATTGAGCAGTTCTTC
CASSLTGIEQFF
>-|-|TRBJ1-1|TRBV6-1
TGTGCCAGCAGTGAAAACTACATGACGAACACTGAAGCTTTCTTT
CASSENYMTNTEAFF
>-|TRBD1|TRBJ1-4|TRBV5-4
TGTGCCAGCAGCTCCGGGGGCCCAGGGGGACTGTTTTTT
CASSSGGPGGLFF
>once|-|TRBJ2-7|TRBV30
TGTGCCTGGAGTGTACCATACCTAGCGAGCGAGCAGTACTTC
CAWSVPYLASEQYF
>-|TRBD2|TRBJ2-5|TRBV5-1
TGCGCCAGCACCAAGACTAGCGGGAGGGCCCTCGGCCAAGAGACCCAGTACTTC
CASTKTSGRALGQETQYF
>-|-|TRBJ2-5|TRBV7-9
TGTGCCAGCAGTCAGTTTTATGAGACCCAGTACTTC
CASSQFYETQYF
>-|TRBD1|TRBJ2-7|TRBV4-1
TGCGCCAGCAGCCAACCTTACCACCGGGACAGGGATAGCGCCGAGCAGTACTTC
CASSQPYHRDRDSAEQYF
>-|TRBD1|TRBJ1-3|TRBV18
TGTGCCAGCTCACCGGGACAGGGGGGATCTGGAAACACCATATATTTT
CASSPGQGGSGNTIYF